This TCR gamma chain comes out of a study of gamma-delta T cells after stem cell transplantation listed by TCRdb under 2016. As concerns this clone: It has no known antigen specificity. Per-nucleotide qualities are absent, and no much larger clonotype sits a single base away.

Germline trimming amounts to 0 bases on V and 11 bases on J, with 4 as the count of junction bases outside the gene matches. The CDR3 starts with the cysteine, ends with the phenylalanine, and has 11 residues. Left in the record is the CDR3 DNA by itself, 33 bases read in frame from the first base. The germline V gene (reference sequence) gives CDR1 as VTNTFY and CDR2 as YDVSTARD. The library was obtained by RT-PCR. The sequencer listed for this sample is Illumina MiSeq. The public reads were reprocessed by TCRdb using CATT, and rows of matching DNA were later combined. The table for this sample lists several thousand gamma-chain clones; more than 15% of them were counted only once. The ten most abundant clones make up 3.5% of the sample.

The sample consisted of gamma-delta T cells. The sequence came from a human donor. It is not recorded whose cells these are; they may come from a transplant donor. The rearranged chain carries TRGV3 and TRGJ1 or TRGJ2. CDR3 sequence: CATWDRPQKLF. The DNA reads as follows: TGTGCCACCTGGGACAGGCCTCAGAAACTCTTT.